These 24 T cell receptor beta chains were sequenced from one sample in a study of blood T cells in healthy people across ages. It was with a sample-barcoded 5' primer and a J-beta primer mix that a second PCR of roughly 7 to 12 cycles was run. From the 5' RACE reads, TCRdb called clonotypes with MiXCR, one entry per CDR3 protein. In the table there are approximately 1,000,000 distinct CDR3 sequences, approximately 38% of which are singletons. Sequencing input: blood. Every receptor here comes from a man in his late teens or twenties in good health.

This sequence joins TRBV21-1 and TRBJ2-7; the D call in the table, TRBD1, was not verified against the DNA. With the DNA end fitting TRBJ2-5 better, the J assignment may be wrong. TRBV21-1 is flagged as a pseudogene. The CDR3 length is 14 residues. The CDR3 sequence is CASSNQGSGETQYF. The CDR3 DNA is TGTGCCAGCAGCAACCAGGGGTCGGGAGAGACCCAGTACTTC.

This chain uses TRBV6-5 with TRBJ1-2; the D gene is possibly TRBD1 (5 bases). The CDR3 length is 15 residues. The germline V gene encodes CDR1 MNHEY and CDR2 SVGAGI. The V and J ends lost 7 bases and 1 base respectively, with 16 bases between them. CDR3 residues: CASKPYPGSNYGYTF. The CDR3 DNA is TGTGCCAGCAAACCGTACCCAGGGAGTAACTATGGCTACACCTTC.

With regard to this clonotype: The junction differs from germline at one of its ends, possibly a read error. The V call is TRBV5-1, the J call TRBJ1-1, with 8 nucleotides matching TRBD1. Germline values: CDR1 SGHRS, CDR2 YFSETQ. The CDR3 is 17 residues long. CDR3 in amino acids: CAGSLSGTGLLNTEAFF. The CDR3 DNA follows: TGCGCCGGCAGCCTCTCCGGGACAGGCCTACTTAACACTGAAGCTTTCTTT. The complete variable domain, with remaining parts taken from reference TRBV5-1 and TRBJ1-1, reads KAGVTQTPRYLIKTRGQQVTLSCSPISGHRSVSWYQQTPGQGLQFLFEYFSETQRNKGNFPGRFSGRQFSNSRSEMNVSTLELGDSALYLCAGSLSGTGLLNTEAFFGQGTRLTVV.

The V call is TRBV20-1, the J call TRBJ2-1; 8 nucleotides align to TRBD1. The CDR3 covers 14 residues. Germline lookup yields CDR1 DFQATT and CDR2 SNEGSKA (reference sequence). The J segment lost 5 bases and the V segment lost 6 bases, leaving 9 bases of the junction unmatched. The CDR3 nucleotides read TGCAGTGCCACACTGGACAGGGTCCACAATGAGCAGTTCTTC. It codes for CSATLDRVHNEQFF.

The chain couples TRBV12-3 or TRBV12-4 to TRBJ2-2; D is unclear. The CDR3 contains 15 residues. The V gene lost 4 bases and the J gene lost 7 bases, with 16 bases spanning the gap. CDR3 residues: CASSSLWGIGGELFF. The CDR3 bases are TGTGCCAGCAGTTCCTTGTGGGGTATCGGCGGGGAGCTGTTTTTT.

CDR3 residues: CSARDLLAVMGYNEQFF. The DNA for the CDR3 is TGCAGTGCTAGAGACCTTTTAGCGGTTATGGGATACAATGAGCAGTTCTTC. The chain carries TRBV20-1 and TRBJ2-1; TRBD2 might be the D (6 bases). Between the trimmed V and J ends, which lost 0 bases and 4 bases, there was a span of 19 bases. The CDR3 runs to 17 residues. Germline CDR1 and CDR2: DFQATT and SNEGSKA (reference sequence).

This clonotype was recorded many times. CDR3 amino acids: CASSLGLAGPPGEQYF. CDR3 sequence (DNA): TGTGCCAGCAGTTTGGGGCTAGCGGGACCTCCAGGCGAGCAGTACTTC. V and J are TRBV28 and TRBJ2-7; 9 nucleotides line up with TRBD2. The V gene end was trimmed by 3 bases and the J gene end by 6 bases; junction bases not matched to a gene: 12. CDR3 length: 16 amino acids. The germline CDR1 and CDR2 sequences are MDHEN and SYDVKM.

This clonotype has ten or more counts. The chain uses TRBV2 and TRBJ2-3; D gene unclear. CDR1 is SNHLY, CDR2 FYNNEI, per germline. The CDR3 loop spans 13 amino acids. Trimming took 7 bases from V and 2 from J, leaving 10 bases between them. DNA for the CDR3: TGTGCCAGCATGGGTGAGATCACAGATACGCAGTATTTT. Its translation: CASMGEITDTQYF.

This clonotype was counted only a few times. The chain couples TRBV29-1 to TRBJ2-7; D gene unclear. The CDR3 covers 15 residues. The V end lost 3 bases, the J end lost 7 bases, and 22 bases lay between the germline ends. Germline-derived CDR1 and CDR2 are SQVTM and ANQGSEA. The CDR3 is CSVEQPTRRYNEQYF. The CDR3 region has the DNA TGCAGCGTTGAGCAGCCTACTCGAAGGTACAATGAGCAGTACTTC.

This clonotype was recorded a few times. V gene TRBV20-1 combines with J gene TRBJ1-4; 9 positions match TRBD1. Germline assignment: CDR1 DFQATT and CDR2 SNEGSKA (reference sequence). CDR3 length: 14 amino acids. V lost 5 bases, J lost 5 bases, and 6 bases stayed unmatched. The chain's CDR3 is CSALKGQGNEKLFF. The CDR3, as DNA: TGCAGTGCTCTCAAGGGACAGGGAAATGAAAAACTGTTTTTT.

This sequence joins TRBV7-3 and TRBJ2-7; 12 bases line up with TRBD1. The CDR3 has 16 amino acids. Trimming at V came to 2 bases and at J to 5 bases, leaving 7 bases not matched to a gene. The germline gives CDR1 SGHTA, CDR2 FQGTGA. CDR3 in DNA: TGTGCCAGCAGCTTAGGTGGGGACAGGGGGCAAAACGAGCAGTACTTC. This gives the protein CASSLGGDRGQNEQYF.

The chain carries TRBV20-1 and TRBJ2-7; 11 bases are a match to TRBD2. The V gene end was trimmed by 7 bases and the J gene end by 0 bases; junction bases not matched to a gene: 2. There are 13 residues in the CDR3. CDR1 and CDR2 (germline): DFQATT, SNEGSKA (reference sequence). As DNA, the CDR3 is TGCAGTGGCACTAGCGGGAGCTCCTACGAGCAGTACTTC. It specifies CSGTSGSSYEQYF.

V and J are TRBV5-1 and TRBJ1-1, with D possibly being TRBD1 (5 bases). The CDR3 sequence is 11 residues long. CDR1 and CDR2 from the germline V gene are SGHRS and YFSETQ. V was clipped by 0 bases and J by 11 bases, with 8 bases between them. The CDR3 region is CASSLEGQAFF. The DNA of the CDR3 is TGCGCCAGCAGCTTGGAGGGGCAGGCTTTCTTT.

V is TRBV20-1 and J is TRBJ1-4; 9 bases map to TRBD1. This CDR3 is 14 amino acids long. The V and J ends lost 6 bases and 7 bases, in that order; junction bases with no gene match: 9. The V gene's germline CDR1 is DFQATT and CDR2 SNEGSKA (reference sequence). The CDR3 here is CSAKTGGATEKLFF. The DNA of the CDR3 is TGCAGTGCCAAAACAGGGGGCGCGACTGAAAAACTGTTTTTT.

At least ten counts were recorded for this clonotype. This chain uses TRBV7-2 with TRBJ2-1; no clear D. The germline V gene encodes CDR1 SGHTA and CDR2 FQGNSA. V was cut by 2 bases and J by 5 bases, with 10 bases left in between. CDR3 length: 14 residues. CDR3 residues: CASSLSSGHNEQFF. The CDR3 DNA reads as TGTGCCAGCAGCTTATCCTCTGGCCACAATGAGCAGTTCTTC.

Written as DNA, the CDR3 is TGTGCCAGCAGTTTAGTACGGGACAGGCCCTTCAATGAGCAGTTCTTC. Amino acids: CASSLVRDRPFNEQFF. This chain uses TRBV27 with TRBJ2-1; TRBD1 aligns across 8 bases. The CDR3 has 16 amino acids. J gave up 6 bases and V 2 bases, and 9 bases lay outside the gene matches. Per the germline V gene, CDR1 is MNHEY and CDR2 is SMNVEV (reference sequence).

The chain uses TRBV4-1 and TRBJ2-1, with D hard to call. The germline V gene has CDR1 MGHRA and CDR2 YSYEKL. There are 13 residues in the CDR3. V gave up 1 base and J gave up 9 bases, with 10 bases separating them. CDR3 DNA sequence: TGCGCCAGCAGCCAAGTTCTTCGCAGTGAGCAGTTCTTC. Protein product: CASSQVLRSEQFF.

The chain recombines TRBV6-5 with TRBJ2-3, with 10 bases matching TRBD2. V was pared by 8 bases and J by 2 bases, with 7 bases of the junction left unmatched. This CDR3 contains 15 residues. CDR1 and CDR2 (germline): MNHEY, SVGAGI. The CDR3 sequence is CASRGLADNTDTQYF. The CDR3 nucleotides are TGTGCCAGCCGAGGACTAGCGGACAACACAGATACGCAGTATTTT.

This clonotype was detected only a few times. The chain joins TRBV4-3 to TRBJ2-1, with TRBD2 matching 9 bases. V was pared by 2 bases and J by 3 bases, with 5 bases of the junction left unmatched. CDR1 and CDR2 from the germline V gene are LGHNA and YSLEER. The length of the CDR3 is 16 residues. The CDR3 region is CASSQSGGGVYNEQFF. DNA for the CDR3: TGCGCCAGCAGCCAATCCGGCGGGGGGGTCTACAATGAGCAGTTCTTC.

This clonotype was observed a few times. The gene calls are TRBV20-1 and TRBJ2-3; possible D gene TRBD2, 6 bases. V shed 3 bases and J shed 4 bases, with 14 bases lying between them. The CDR3 contains 14 residues. Germline assignment: CDR1 DFQATT and CDR2 SNEGSKA (reference sequence). CDR3 DNA sequence: TGCAGTGCTAGTGTTCCTAGGGAGGCAGATACGCAGTATTTT. This codes for CSASVPREADTQYF.

The chain combines TRBV11-1 with TRBJ2-1, with 13 nucleotides matching TRBD2. After removal of 8 bases from V and 8 bases from J, the junction contained 3 bases not matched to a gene. The CDR3 is 13 residues long. Germline V gene sequence: CDR1 SGHAT, CDR2 FQDESV (reference sequence). The CDR3 coding sequence is TGTGCCAGCGGCACTAGCGGGGGGGATGAGCAGTTCTTC. Its translation is CASGTSGGDEQFF.

The chain carries TRBV13 and TRBJ2-2; D is undetermined. Germline CDR1 PRHDT, CDR2 FYEKMQ (reference sequence). The CDR3 runs to 13 residues. With 7 bases removed from V and 4 bases from J, the gap between germline ends came to 10 bases. CDR3 sequence reads: CASTTAGTGELFF. Here the CDR3 DNA reads TGTGCCAGCACAACCGCAGGCACCGGGGAGCTGTTTTTT.

This clonotype occurred a few times. The chain carries TRBV20-1 and TRBJ2-3; D possibly corresponds to TRBD2 (7 bases). Germline lookup yields CDR1 DFQATT and CDR2 SNEGSKA (reference sequence). Trimming took 5 bases from V and 6 from J, leaving 21 bases between them. This CDR3 spans 15 amino acids. CDR3 in amino acids: CSAPRPGGLSDTQYF. The CDR3 nucleotides are TGCAGTGCTCCCCGCCCGGGGGGCCTATCCGATACGCAGTATTTT.

The genes are TRBV20-1 and TRBJ1-2; 7 nucleotides line up with TRBD1. Germline CDR1 and CDR2: DFQATT and SNEGSKA (reference sequence). J gave up 5 bases and V 1 base, and 13 bases lay outside the gene matches. CDR3 length: 16 amino acids. In DNA form, the CDR3 reads TGCAGTGCTAGAGGAATAACAGGGGAGGAAGAATATGGCTACACCTTC. Translated: CSARGITGEEEYGYTF.